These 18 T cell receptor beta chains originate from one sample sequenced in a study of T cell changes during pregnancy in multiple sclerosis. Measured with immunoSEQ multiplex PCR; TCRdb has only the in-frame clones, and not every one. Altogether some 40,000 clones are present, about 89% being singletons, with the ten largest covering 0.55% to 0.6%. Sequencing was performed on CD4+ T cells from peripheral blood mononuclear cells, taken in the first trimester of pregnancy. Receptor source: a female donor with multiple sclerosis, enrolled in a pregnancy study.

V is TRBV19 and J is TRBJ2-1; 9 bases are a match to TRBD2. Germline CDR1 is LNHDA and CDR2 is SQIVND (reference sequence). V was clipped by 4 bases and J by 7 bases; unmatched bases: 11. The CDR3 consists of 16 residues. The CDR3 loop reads CASSTGGYSGRNEQFF. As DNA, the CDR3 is TGTGCCAGTAGTACAGGGGGGTATAGCGGGAGAAATGAGCAGTTCTTC.

The CDR3 sequence: CASSLVKLRTGSKYGYTF. The CDR3 DNA reads TGTGCCAGCAGCTTGGTGAAATTGAGGACAGGGTCAAAATATGGCTACACCTTC. The chain has TRBV5-6 and TRBJ1-2, with 8 bases matching TRBD1. V dropped 0 bases and J dropped 5; count of bases not matched to a gene: 15. The germline gives CDR1 SGHDT, CDR2 YYEEEE. The CDR3 totals 18 residues. Using reference TRBV5-6 and TRBJ1-2 for the parts outside the CDR3, the full variable domain is DAGVTQSPTHLIKTRGQQVTLRCSPKSGHDTVSWYQQALGQGPQFIFQYYEEEERQRGNFPDRFSGHQFPNYSSELNVNALLLGDSALYLCASSLVKLRTGSKYGYTFGSGTRLTVV.

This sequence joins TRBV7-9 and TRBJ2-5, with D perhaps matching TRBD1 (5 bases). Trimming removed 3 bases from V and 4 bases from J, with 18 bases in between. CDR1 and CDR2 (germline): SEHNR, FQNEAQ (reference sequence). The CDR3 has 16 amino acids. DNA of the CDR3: TGTGCCAGCAGCTTCACCTGGCGGCAGGGCGGAGAGACCCAGTACTTC. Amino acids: CASSFTWRQGGETQYF.

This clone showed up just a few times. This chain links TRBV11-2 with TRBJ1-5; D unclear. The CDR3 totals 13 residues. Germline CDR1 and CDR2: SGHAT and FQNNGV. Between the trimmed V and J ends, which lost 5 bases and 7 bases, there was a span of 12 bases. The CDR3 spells CASSRSSGQPQHF. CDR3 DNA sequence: TGTGCCAGCAGCCGATCGTCGGGGCAGCCCCAGCATTTT.

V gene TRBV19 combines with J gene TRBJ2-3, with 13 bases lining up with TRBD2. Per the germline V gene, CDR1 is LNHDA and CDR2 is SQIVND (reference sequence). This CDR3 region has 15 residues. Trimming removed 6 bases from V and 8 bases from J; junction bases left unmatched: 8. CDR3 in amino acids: CASRITSGRAGTQYF. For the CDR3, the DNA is TGTGCCAGTAGGATTACTAGCGGGAGGGCAGGTACGCAGTATTTT. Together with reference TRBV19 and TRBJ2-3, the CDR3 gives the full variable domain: DGGITQSPKYLFRKEGQNVTLSCEQNLNHDAMYWYRQDPGQGLRLIYYSQIVNDFQKGDIAEGYSVSREKKESFPLTVTSAQKNPTAFYLCASRITSGRAGTQYFGPGTRLTVL.

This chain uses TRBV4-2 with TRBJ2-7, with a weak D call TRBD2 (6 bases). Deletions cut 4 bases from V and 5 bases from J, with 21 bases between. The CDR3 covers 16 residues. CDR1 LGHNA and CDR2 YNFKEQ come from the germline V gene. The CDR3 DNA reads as TGTGCCAGCAGCCTTGCCTGGGGCGGGGCTGTGCACGAGCAGTACTTC. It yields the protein CASSLAWGGAVHEQYF.

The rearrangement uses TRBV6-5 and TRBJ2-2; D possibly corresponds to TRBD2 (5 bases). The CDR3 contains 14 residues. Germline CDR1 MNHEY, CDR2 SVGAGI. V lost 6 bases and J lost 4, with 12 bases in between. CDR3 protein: CASSTRSSTGELFF. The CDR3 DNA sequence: TGTGCCAGCAGCACTAGGTCGAGCACCGGGGAGCTGTTTTTT.

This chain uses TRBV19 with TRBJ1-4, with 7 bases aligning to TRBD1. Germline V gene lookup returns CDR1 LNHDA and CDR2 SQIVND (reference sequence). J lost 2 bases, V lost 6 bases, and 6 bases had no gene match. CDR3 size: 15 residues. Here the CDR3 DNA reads TGTGCCAGTAGGCCCACAGGGGCTACTAATGAAAAACTGTTTTTT. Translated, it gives CASRPTGATNEKLFF.

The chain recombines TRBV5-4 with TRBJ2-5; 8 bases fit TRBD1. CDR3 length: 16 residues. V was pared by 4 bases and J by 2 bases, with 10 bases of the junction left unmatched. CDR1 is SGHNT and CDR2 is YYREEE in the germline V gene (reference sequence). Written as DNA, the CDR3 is TGTGCCAGCAGCGTACCGCGGACAGGGAGACAAGAGACCCAGTACTTC. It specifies CASSVPRTGRQETQYF.

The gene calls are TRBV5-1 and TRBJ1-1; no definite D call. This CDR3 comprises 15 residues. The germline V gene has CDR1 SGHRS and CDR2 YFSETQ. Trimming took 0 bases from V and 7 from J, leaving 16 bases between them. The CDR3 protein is CASSLGATTSYEAFF. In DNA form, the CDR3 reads TGCGCCAGCAGCTTGGGGGCGACGACCTCATATGAAGCTTTCTTT.

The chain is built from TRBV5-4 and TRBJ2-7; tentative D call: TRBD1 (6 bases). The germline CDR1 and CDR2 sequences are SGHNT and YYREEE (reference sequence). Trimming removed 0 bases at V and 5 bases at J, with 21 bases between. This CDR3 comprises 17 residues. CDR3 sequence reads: CASSLAQRSGVGNEQYF. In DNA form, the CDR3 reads TGTGCCAGCAGCTTGGCTCAAAGATCAGGGGTAGGGAACGAGCAGTACTTC.

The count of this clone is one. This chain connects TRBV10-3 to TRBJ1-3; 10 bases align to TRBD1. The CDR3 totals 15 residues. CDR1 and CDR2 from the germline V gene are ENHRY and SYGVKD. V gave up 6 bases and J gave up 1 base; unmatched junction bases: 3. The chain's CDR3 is CAISGGQGSGNTIYF. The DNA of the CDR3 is TGTGCCATCAGCGGGGGACAGGGGTCTGGAAACACCATATATTTT.

The DNA of the CDR3 is TGTGCCAGCAGCCCACTCAACAGGGGGCACACTGAAGCTTTCTTT. Its protein product is CASSPLNRGHTEAFF. The V gene is TRBV6-6, the J gene TRBJ1-1, with 9 nucleotides matching TRBD1. In germline, CDR1 is MNHNY, CDR2 SVGAGI (reference sequence). Trimming took 6 bases from V and 3 from J; bases not matched to a gene: 8. The CDR3 totals 15 residues.

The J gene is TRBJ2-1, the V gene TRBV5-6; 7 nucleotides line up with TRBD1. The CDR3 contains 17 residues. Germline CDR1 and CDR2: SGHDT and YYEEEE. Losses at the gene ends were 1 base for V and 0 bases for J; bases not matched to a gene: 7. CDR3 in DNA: TGTGCCAGCAGCTTGATGCGGACAGGCGTCTCCTACAATGAGCAGTTCTTC. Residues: CASSLMRTGVSYNEQFF.

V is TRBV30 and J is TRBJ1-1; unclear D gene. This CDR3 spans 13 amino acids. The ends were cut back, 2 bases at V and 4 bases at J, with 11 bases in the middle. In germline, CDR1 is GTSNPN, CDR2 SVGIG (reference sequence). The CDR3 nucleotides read TGTGCCTGGAGTCGGGTTCGGAGCACTGAAGCTTTCTTT. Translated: CAWSRVRSTEAFF.

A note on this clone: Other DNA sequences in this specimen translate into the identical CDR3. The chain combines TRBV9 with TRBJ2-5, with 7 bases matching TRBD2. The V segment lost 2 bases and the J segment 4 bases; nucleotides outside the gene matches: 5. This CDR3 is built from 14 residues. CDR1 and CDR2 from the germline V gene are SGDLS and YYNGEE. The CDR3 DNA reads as TGTGCCAGCAGCGTCGGGGGGTTGGCAGAGACCCAGTACTTC. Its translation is CASSVGGLAETQYF. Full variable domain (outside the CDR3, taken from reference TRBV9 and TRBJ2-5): DSGVTQTPKHLITATGQRVTLRCSPRSGDLSVYWYQQSLDQGLQFLIQYYNGEERAKGNILERFSAQQFPDLHSELNLSSLELGDSALYFCASSVGGLAETQYFGPGTRLLVL.

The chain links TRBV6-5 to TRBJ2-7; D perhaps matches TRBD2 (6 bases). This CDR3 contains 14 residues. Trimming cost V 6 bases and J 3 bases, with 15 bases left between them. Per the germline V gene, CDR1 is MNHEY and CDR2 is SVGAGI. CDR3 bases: TGTGCCAGCAGACGGGAGCCGCACTTCTACGAGCAGTACTTC. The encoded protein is CASRREPHFYEQYF.

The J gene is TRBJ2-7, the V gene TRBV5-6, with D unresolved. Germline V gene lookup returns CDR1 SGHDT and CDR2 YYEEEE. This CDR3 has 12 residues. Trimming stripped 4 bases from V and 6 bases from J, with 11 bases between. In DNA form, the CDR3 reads TGTGCCAGCAGCCCGAGATCGGGCGAGCAGTACTTC. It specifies CASSPRSGEQYF.